This passage covers 20 T cell receptor beta chains from one sample sequenced in a study of T cell repertoires in cytomegalovirus infection. These receptors have no identified antigens. Each CDR3 protein is one row after TCRdb ran MiXCR on the reads. Of approximately 1,000,000 distinct CDR3 sequences in the sample, around 30% were seen once. The material sequenced was cultured CD8+ T cells from PBMCs, taken from culture after CMV antigen stimulation. All receptors derive from a human donor in good health (CMV status not recorded). Some clones in this sample may be carry-over from other donors' samples.

In its sample, this clonotype was seen a few times. The chain recombines TRBV6-5 with TRBJ2-7; D possibly corresponds to TRBD1 (5 bases). CDR1 MNHEY and CDR2 SVGAGI come from the germline V gene. The CDR3 runs to 12 residues. The V gene lost 2 bases and the J gene lost 6 bases, with 8 bases spanning the gap. CDR3 region: CASSYRGFEQYF. CDR3 nucleotide sequence: TGTGCCAGCAGTTACAGGGGCTTCGAGCAGTACTTC.

This clonotype turned up a few times. This chain uses TRBV7-2 with TRBJ2-7, with TRBD1 identical over 11 bases. V was clipped by 5 bases and J by 6 bases; unmatched bases: 6. The CDR3 has 14 residues. The germline gives CDR1 SGHTA, CDR2 FQGNSA. The CDR3 region has the DNA TGTGCCAGCAGCACCGGGACAGGGGGTTTCGAGCAGTACGTC. Amino acids: CASSTGTGGFEQYV.

The V call is TRBV7-6, the J call TRBJ2-7; maybe TRBD2 (5 bases). The CDR3 is 14 residues long. The V and J ends lost 0 bases and 7 bases respectively, with 13 bases between them. CDR1 SGHVS and CDR2 FNYEAQ come from the germline V gene. CDR3 sequence (DNA): TGTGCCAGCAGCTTAGCCGGGAACCGATGGGAGCAGTACTTC. Translation: CASSLAGNRWEQYF.

This clonotype was detected only a few times. The chain combines TRBV7-8 with TRBJ2-1, with a possible D match to TRBD1 (7 bases). V was shortened by 1 base and J by 5 bases, with 12 bases between the two germline ends. The CDR3 extends over 15 amino acids. The germline gives CDR1 SGHVS, CDR2 FQNEAQ. The chain's CDR3 is CASSLGRGTHNEQFF. DNA of the CDR3: TGTGCCAGCAGCTTAGGCAGGGGGACTCACAATGAGCAGTTCTTC. The complete variable domain, with remaining parts taken from reference TRBV7-8 and TRBJ2-1, reads GAGVSQSPRYKVAKRGQDVALRCDPISGHVSLFWYQQALGQGPEFLTYFQNEAQLDKSGLPSDRFFAERPEGSVSTLKIQRTQQEDSAVYLCASSLGRGTHNEQFFGPGTRLTVL.

This rearrangement joins TRBV4-1 to TRBJ1-2; D gene ambiguous. The CDR3 contains 14 residues. The V end lost 0 bases, the J end lost 4 bases, and 9 bases lay between the germline ends. Germline V gene data show CDR1 as MGHRA and CDR2 as YSYEKL. CDR3 bases: TGCGCCAGCAGCCAAGAAAGGTACGGCTATGGCTACACCTTC. Its protein product is CASSQERYGYGYTF.

The chain joins TRBV6-1 to TRBJ1-5; D is possibly TRBD1 (5 bases). Germline-derived CDR1 and CDR2 are MNHNS and SASEGT. The CDR3 length is 14 residues. V shed 2 bases and J shed 7 bases, with 12 bases lying between them. CDR3: CASSERGGYQPQHF. CDR3 coding DNA: TGTGCCAGCAGTGAACGGGGGGGGTACCAGCCCCAGCATTTT.

The chain couples TRBV10-2 to TRBJ2-1; D not resolved. The ends were cut back, 4 bases at V and 10 bases at J, with 20 bases in the middle. Germline V gives CDR1 WSHSY, CDR2 SAAADI. CDR3 length equals 15 residues. The CDR3 sequence is CASSADRKSQWEQFF. The CDR3 DNA is TGCGCCAGCAGTGCTGACCGAAAGTCACAATGGGAGCAGTTCTTC.

This clonotype occurred a few times. The rearrangement uses TRBV6-6 and TRBJ2-7; D is perhaps TRBD1 or TRBD2 (6 bases each). The CDR3 is 15 amino acids. Trimming removed 5 bases at V and 2 bases at J, with 16 bases between. CDR1 is MNHNY and CDR2 is SVGAGI in the germline V gene (reference sequence). CDR3 bases: TGTGCCAGCAGTCCTGGAAAGAGGGGGGCCTACGAGCAGTACGTC. Amino acid sequence: CASSPGKRGAYEQYV.

The chain joins TRBV6-6 to TRBJ1-1; D uncertain. The CDR3 spans 15 residues. Germline CDR1 and CDR2: MNHNY and SVGAGI (reference sequence). The germline V and J ends were trimmed by 2 bases and 0 bases, with 10 bases remaining between them. CDR3 nucleotide sequence: TGTGCCAGCAGTTACGTCGCGGGTATGAACACTGAAGCTTTCTTT. The encoded protein is CASSYVAGMNTEAFF.

Ten or more counts support this clonotype. V is TRBV27 and J is TRBJ1-6, with 8 bases matching TRBD1. V trimming: 6 bases; J trimming: 12 bases; junction bases outside the gene matches: 4. Looked up from germline, CDR1 is MNHEY and CDR2 is SMNVEV (reference sequence). The CDR3 loop spans 12 amino acids. CDR3 in amino acids: CASSPGGLPLHF. The CDR3 DNA is TGTGCCAGCAGCCCAGGGGGCTTACCCCTCCACTTT.

The genes are TRBV27 and TRBJ1-2; 8 positions match TRBD1. CDR1 is MNHEY, CDR2 SMNVEV, per germline (reference sequence). This CDR3 has 12 residues. V was pared by 6 bases and J by 13 bases, with 10 bases of the junction left unmatched. The CDR3 region has the DNA TGTGCCAGCAGGTCCCCCTCAGGGGGCCCCACCTTC. Translating it yields CASRSPSGGPTF.

This clonotype occurred a few times. The V and J genes are TRBV25-1 and TRBJ1-1, with D perhaps matching TRBD1 (5 bases). V was trimmed by 5 bases and J by 0 bases, leaving 19 bases between them. The germline V gene encodes CDR1 MGHDK and CDR2 SYGVNS. There are 17 residues in the CDR3. This chain's CDR3 is CASSPFTRVLMNTEAFF. The CDR3 nucleotides read TGTGCCAGCAGTCCATTTACCAGGGTCCTCATGAACACTGAAGCTTTCTTT.

This clonotype was recorded a few times. The rearrangement uses TRBV27 and TRBJ1-1; D is undetermined. The CDR3 is 15 residues long. The germline gives CDR1 MNHEY, CDR2 SMNVEV (reference sequence). Trimming left V 5 bases short and J 1 base short, with 14 bases between. This CDR3 reads CASSHHRGANTEAFF. The CDR3 DNA sequence: TGTGCCAGCAGTCACCATCGGGGTGCGAACACTGAAGCTTTCTTT.

This clonotype showed up many times. The chain uses TRBV7-2 and TRBJ1-2, with D unclear. The V end lost 1 base, the J end lost 4 bases, and 10 bases lay between the germline ends. CDR1 and CDR2 (germline): SGHTA, FQGNSA. The CDR3 is 14 residues long. CDR3 in DNA: TGTGCCAGCAGCTTAGAAGGACTTTTCTATGGCTACACCTTC. Protein: CASSLEGLFYGYTF.

This clonotype was seen many times. The rearrangement uses TRBV7-2 and TRBJ2-1; 9 positions match TRBD2. Germline CDR1 and CDR2: SGHTA and FQGNSA. This CDR3 comprises 14 residues. Unmatched junction bases numbered 4, after V lost 5 bases and J lost 5 bases. DNA for the CDR3: TGTGCCAGCAGCCTTGGACTAGCGAACAATGAGCAGTTCTTC. This gives the protein CASSLGLANNEQFF. Full variable domain (missing parts from reference TRBV7-2 and TRBJ2-1): GAGVSQSPSNKVTEKGKDVELRCDPISGHTALYWYRQSLGQGLEFLIYFQGNSAPDKSGLPSDRFSAERTGGSVSTLTIQRTQQEDSAVYLCASSLGLANNEQFFGPGTRLTVL.

In this sample, this clonotype turned up a few times. A read error may be the cause here, since a much bigger clone is one base away. The chain uses TRBV7-2 and TRBJ1-1; TRBD1 is a possible D gene (6 bases). Germline loops: CDR1 SGHTA, CDR2 FQGNSA. CDR3 size: 14 residues. CDR3 nucleotide sequence: TGTGCCAACAGCCCGCGGGGGCAGTACACTGAAGCTTTCTTT. The encoded protein is CANSPRGQYTEAFF.

The chain is built from TRBV7-2 and TRBJ2-7, with D hard to call. Germline CDR1 SGHTA, CDR2 FQGNSA. The CDR3 contains 14 residues. With 1 base removed from V and 4 bases from J, the gap between germline ends came to 11 bases. The CDR3 DNA is TGTGCCAGCAGCTTAGAAGGTTACGTTTACGAGCAGTACTTC. This codes for CASSLEGYVYEQYF.

In its sample, this clonotype was seen a few times. This chain's CDR3 is CASHRGGRLDEQFF. The CDR3, as DNA: TGTGCCAGCCATCGCGGGGGGCGCCTCGATGAGCAGTTCTTC. The chain joins TRBV12-3 or TRBV12-4 to TRBJ2-1, with 8 bases lining up with TRBD2. V dropped 8 bases and J dropped 8; count of bases not matched to a gene: 11. This CDR3 contains 14 residues.

This clonotype was seen more than once but under ten times. The V gene is TRBV12-3 or TRBV12-4, the J gene TRBJ1-1, with D possibly being TRBD1 (5 bases). The CDR3 length is 15 residues. Trimming stripped 3 bases from V and 5 bases from J, with 16 bases between. CDR3 protein: CASSLGGVGLTEAFF. For the CDR3, the DNA is TGTGCCAGCAGTTTGGGGGGAGTCGGTTTGACTGAAGCTTTCTTT.

The V gene is TRBV19, the J gene TRBJ2-7; TRBD1 or TRBD2 may be the D gene (5 bases each). Germline lookup yields CDR1 LNHDA and CDR2 SQIVND (reference sequence). The CDR3 length is 15 residues. V was cut by 5 bases and J by 0 bases, with 14 bases left in between. Written as DNA, the CDR3 is TGTGCCAGTAGTCCGGGACCGTCTCCCTCCTACGAGCAGTACTTC. Protein product: CASSPGPSPSYEQYF.